Listed below are T cell receptor beta chains from one sample, sequenced in a study of T cells after yellow fever vaccination. TCRdb fed the 5' RACE reads into MiXCR, producing one record per CDR3 protein. The sample gives 500,000 to 650,000 distinct CDR3 sequences, less than 20% of which show up once; approximately 15% is in the top ten. This sample comprised PBMCs, obtained around 5 days after the first yellow fever vaccination. The receptors here all came from a man between 18 and 35 years old who received the YFV17D yellow fever vaccine. The CDR3 runs from the conserved cysteine through the conserved F or W. D genes are given only for firm matches. A clone size is listed for some rows: how often the clone was seen (once, few, many), or a class if it is expanded.

D	J	length	V	size	CDR3	DNA
.	TRBJ2-2	15	TRBV6-1	many	CASSEVLAETGELFF	TGTGCCAGCAGTGAAGTCTTGGCGGAGACCGGGGAGCTGTTTTTT
.	TRBJ2-3	14	TRBV6-1	few	CASMVSGGTDTQYF	TGTGCCAGCATGGTCAGTGGGGGGACAGATACGCAGTATTTT
.	TRBJ2-3	18	TRBV11-1	few	CASSFLVGGQASTDTQYF	TGTGCCAGCAGCTTCTTGGTTGGGGGGCAAGCCAGCACAGATACGCAGTATTTT
.	TRBJ1-1	16	TRBV6-1	few	CASSGTPGAGDTEAFF	TGTGCCAGCAGTGGGACACCCGGGGCCGGGGACACTGAAGCTTTCTTT
.	TRBJ2-1	18	TRBV4-1	few	CASSPPGDPRTSYNEQFF	TGCGCCAGCAGCCCCCCTGGGGATCCTCGGACTTCCTACAATGAGCAGTTCTTC
.	TRBJ1-1	14	TRBV12-3/TRBV12-4	.	CASRPAPGGTEAFF	TGTGCCAGCAGGCCCGCGCCGGGTGGCACTGAAGCTTTCTTT
.	TRBJ2-6	15	TRBV6-5	few	CASSYQGLGANVLTF	TGTGCCAGCAGTTACCAGGGGCTAGGGGCCAACGTCCTGACTTTC
.	TRBJ1-2	11	TRBV20-1	few	CSAYTQGSYTF	TGCAGTGCTTATACCCAGGGTAGCTACACCTTC
.	TRBJ1-3	17	TRBV12-3/TRBV12-4	few	CASSPKDPYYSGNTIYF	TGTGCCAGCAGTCCGAAGGACCCGTACTACTCTGGAAACACCATATATTTT
.	TRBJ2-2	15	TRBV18	.	CASSPGRSLFGELFF	TGTGCCAGCTCACCGGGACGGAGTCTCTTTGGGGAGCTGTTTTTT
.	TRBJ2-2	13	TRBV7-2	.	CASSLAHPGELFF	TGTGCCAGCAGCTTAGCACATCCCGGGGAGCTGTTTTTT
TRBD2	TRBJ2-7	15	TRBV20-1	few	CSARRGGGFSYEQYF	TGCAGTGCTAGAAGGGGCGGGGGGTTCTCCTACGAGCAGTACTTC
.	TRBJ1-1	14	TRBV12-3/TRBV12-4	many	CASRARASGTEAFF	TGTGCCAGCAGAGCCCGGGCCTCGGGCACTGAAGCTTTCTTT
.	TRBJ1-6	16	TRBV28	few	CASSSYRDGQNSPLHF	TGTGCCAGCAGTTCCTACCGGGACGGACAGAATTCACCCCTCCACTTT
.	TRBJ2-5	16	TRBV15	.	CATSSHPGDYQETQYF	TGTGCCACCAGCAGCCATCCAGGGGACTACCAAGAGACCCAGTACTTC
.	TRBJ2-4	15	TRBV20-1	.	CSAAPGVSAKNIQYF	TGCAGTGCTGCCCCCGGGGTTTCAGCCAAAAACATTCAGTACTTC
TRBD1	TRBJ1-2	13	TRBV6-5	.	CASSSTGRGGYTF	TGTGCCAGCAGTTCGACAGGGCGCGGTGGCTACACCTTC
.	TRBJ2-3	14	TRBV10-3	.	CAISMRGSTDTQYF	TGTGCCATAAGTATGCGGGGAAGCACAGATACGCAGTATTTT
.	TRBJ1-1	13	TRBV18	.	CASSGDQGTEAFF	TGTGCCAGCTCAGGGGACCAGGGCACTGAAGCTTTCTTT
TRBD1	TRBJ2-1	14	TRBV18	few	CASSASGQGYEQFF	TGTGCCAGCTCAGCTTCGGGACAGGGTTACGAGCAGTTCTTC
.	TRBJ2-5	13	TRBV7-2	.	CASSLDPQATQYF	TGTGCCAGCAGCCTGGACCCCCAAGCGACCCAGTACTTC
TRBD2	TRBJ2-5	15	TRBV20-1	.	CISYLAGGPWETQYF	TGCATCTCCTACCTAGCGGGGGGGCCGTGGGAGACCCAGTACTTC